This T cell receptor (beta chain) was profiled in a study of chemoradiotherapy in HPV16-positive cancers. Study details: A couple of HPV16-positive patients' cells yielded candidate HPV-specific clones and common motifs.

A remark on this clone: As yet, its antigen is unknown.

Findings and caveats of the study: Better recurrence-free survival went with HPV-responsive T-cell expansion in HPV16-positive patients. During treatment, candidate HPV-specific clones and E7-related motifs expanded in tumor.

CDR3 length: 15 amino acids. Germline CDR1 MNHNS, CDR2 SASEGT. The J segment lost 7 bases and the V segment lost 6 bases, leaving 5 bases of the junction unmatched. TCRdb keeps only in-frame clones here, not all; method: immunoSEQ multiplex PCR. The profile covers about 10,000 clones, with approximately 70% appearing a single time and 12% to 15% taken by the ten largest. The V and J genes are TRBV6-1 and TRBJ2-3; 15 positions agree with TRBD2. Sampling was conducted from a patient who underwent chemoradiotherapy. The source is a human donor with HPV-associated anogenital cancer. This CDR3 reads CASRGGTSGGNTQYF. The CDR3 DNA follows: TGTGCCAGCAGGGGGGGGACTAGCGGGGGGAATACGCAGTATTTT.